This is a list of T cell receptor beta chains from one sample in a study of cytomegalovirus exposure and HLA in healthy donors. Some clones are missing from TCRdb's copy, which holds only in-frame ones; the method was immunoSEQ multiplex PCR. This sample contains about 130,000 clones. The specimen sequenced was PBMCs. These TCRs come from an older woman in good health and CMV-seronegative. Both conserved end residues are part of each CDR3. D genes are given only for firm matches.

V gene: TRBV28
J gene: TRBJ2-7
D gene: .
CDR3 protein: CASSKTTGYEQYF
CDR3 DNA: TGTGCCAGCAGTAAAACAACAGGTTACGAGCAGTACTTC

V gene: TRBV7-9
J gene: TRBJ1-4
D gene: .
CDR3 protein: CASSLGAGRDEKLFF
CDR3 DNA: TGTGCCAGCAGCTTAGGGGCAGGAAGAGATGAAAAACTGTTTTTT

V gene: TRBV6-1
J gene: TRBJ1-5
D gene: TRBD1
CDR3 protein: CASSAGGKNQPQHF
CDR3 DNA: TGTGCCAGCAGTGCAGGGGGCAAAAATCAGCCCCAGCATTTT

V gene: TRBV7-9
J gene: TRBJ2-1
D gene: TRBD1
CDR3 protein: CASSAGQGLLSYNEQFF
CDR3 DNA: TGTGCCAGCAGCGCGGGACAGGGGTTGTTGTCCTACAATGAGCAGTTCTTC

V gene: TRBV2
J gene: TRBJ1-1
D gene: TRBD1
CDR3 protein: CASTGQGGTEAFF
CDR3 DNA: TGTGCCAGCACCGGACAGGGGGGCACTGAAGCTTTCTTT

V gene: TRBV15
J gene: TRBJ1-5
D gene: .
CDR3 protein: CATSRDADLTEAQHF
CDR3 DNA: TGTGCCACCAGCAGAGATGCCGACCTTACGGAGGCCCAGCATTTT

V gene: TRBV28
J gene: TRBJ2-6
D gene: .
CDR3 protein: CASTPGGSGANVLTF
CDR3 DNA: TGTGCCAGCACCCCCGGAGGATCTGGGGCCAACGTCCTGACTTTC

V gene: TRBV2
J gene: TRBJ1-5
D gene: TRBD1
CDR3 protein: CASSVAGGRYQPQHF
CDR3 DNA: TGTGCCAGCAGTGTGGCAGGGGGACGTTATCAGCCCCAGCATTTT

V gene: TRBV27
J gene: TRBJ2-7
D gene: TRBD1
CDR3 protein: CASSPLIQTGGSYEQYF
CDR3 DNA: TGTGCCAGCAGTCCACTAATACAGACAGGGGGCTCCTACGAGCAGTACTTC

V gene: TRBV18
J gene: TRBJ2-7
D gene: .
CDR3 protein: CASSPLPPDEQYF
CDR3 DNA: TGTGCCAGCTCACCACTTCCCCCAGACGAGCAGTACTTC

V gene: TRBV5-1
J gene: TRBJ1-1
D gene: .
CDR3 protein: CASSSDTYTEAFF
CDR3 DNA: TGCGCCAGCAGCTCAGACACCTACACTGAAGCTTTCTTT

V gene: TRBV30
J gene: TRBJ2-3
D gene: .
CDR3 protein: CAWSVSVDSTQYF
CDR3 DNA: TGTGCCTGGAGTGTCTCCGTGGACAGTACGCAGTATTTT

V gene: TRBV6-1
J gene: TRBJ2-7
D gene: .
CDR3 protein: CASDRGGGYEQYF
CDR3 DNA: TGTGCCAGCGATAGAGGTGGCGGTTACGAGCAGTACTTC

V gene: TRBV28
J gene: TRBJ1-2
D gene: .
CDR3 protein: CASSTTFYGYTF
CDR3 DNA: TGTGCCAGCAGCACCACTTTTTATGGCTACACCTTC

V gene: TRBV4-1
J gene: TRBJ1-5
D gene: .
CDR3 protein: CASSQSDSSNQPQHF
CDR3 DNA: TGCGCCAGCAGCCAGTCGGACAGTAGCAATCAGCCCCAGCATTTT

V gene: TRBV29-1
J gene: TRBJ1-5
D gene: TRBD1
CDR3 protein: CSVELPGQGVNQPQHF
CDR3 DNA: TGCAGCGTTGAATTACCGGGACAGGGAGTCAATCAGCCCCAGCATTTT

V gene: TRBV19
J gene: TRBJ2-2
D gene: TRBD2
CDR3 protein: CASNLAGSGELFF
CDR3 DNA: TGTGCCAGCAATCTAGCGGGATCCGGGGAGCTGTTTTTT

V gene: TRBV6-5
J gene: TRBJ1-3
D gene: TRBD1
CDR3 protein: CASSYSRTGVGNTIYF
CDR3 DNA: TGTGCCAGCAGTTACTCCAGGACAGGGGTTGGAAACACCATATATTTT

V gene: TRBV13
J gene: TRBJ1-2
D gene: TRBD1
CDR3 protein: CASSSQRTGPEDHYGYTF
CDR3 DNA: TGTGCCAGCAGCTCTCAACGGACAGGGCCCGAAGATCACTATGGCTACACCTTC

V gene: TRBV12-5
J gene: TRBJ1-3
D gene: .
CDR3 protein: CASGLVVRRASSGNTIYF
CDR3 DNA: TGTGCTAGTGGTTTGGTAGTTAGGAGGGCAAGCTCTGGAAACACCATATATTTT

V gene: TRBV19
J gene: TRBJ1-5
D gene: .
CDR3 protein: CASSIFPGRGDQPQHF
CDR3 DNA: TGTGCCAGTAGTATTTTTCCAGGGCGGGGCGATCAGCCCCAGCATTTT

V gene: TRBV6-1
J gene: TRBJ1-1
D gene: .
CDR3 protein: CASSIQGNTEAFF
CDR3 DNA: TGTGCCAGCAGTATCCAGGGGAACACTGAAGCTTTCTTT

V gene: TRBV7-9
J gene: TRBJ1-2
D gene: TRBD1
CDR3 protein: CASSSTRLMDRGDYGYTF
CDR3 DNA: TGTGCCAGCAGTTCGACCCGACTAATGGACAGGGGCGACTATGGCTACACCTTC

V gene: TRBV28
J gene: TRBJ1-1
D gene: TRBD1
CDR3 protein: CASSSDGQGHTEAFF
CDR3 DNA: TGTGCCAGCAGTTCAGACGGACAGGGCCACACTGAAGCTTTCTTT

V gene: TRBV19
J gene: TRBJ1-2
D gene: TRBD1
CDR3 protein: CASSTPGTGNYGYTF
CDR3 DNA: TGTGCCAGTAGTACCCCCGGGACAGGGAACTATGGCTACACCTTC

V gene: TRBV19
J gene: TRBJ2-5
D gene: .
CDR3 protein: CASSIKEGRGTQYF
CDR3 DNA: TGTGCCAGTAGTATAAAGGAGGGACGCGGGACCCAGTACTTC

V gene: TRBV5-5
J gene: TRBJ2-7
D gene: .
CDR3 protein: CASSFRLDTYEQYF
CDR3 DNA: TGTGCCAGCAGCTTTAGACTGGATACCTACGAGCAGTACTTC

V gene: TRBV29-1
J gene: TRBJ2-1
D gene: .
CDR3 protein: CSVLQGNNEQFF
CDR3 DNA: TGCAGCGTCCTACAGGGAAACAATGAGCAGTTCTTC

V gene: TRBV6-5
J gene: TRBJ1-1
D gene: .
CDR3 protein: CASSYTRTIAEAFF
CDR3 DNA: TGTGCCAGCAGTTATACCCGAACTATCGCTGAAGCTTTCTTT

V gene: TRBV10-1
J gene: TRBJ2-1
D gene: TRBD2
CDR3 protein: CASSALAGGGNEQFF
CDR3 DNA: TGCGCCAGCAGTGCGTTGGCGGGGGGCGGCAATGAGCAGTTCTTC

V gene: TRBV5-1
J gene: TRBJ2-3
D gene: TRBD2
CDR3 protein: CASSRLAGSTDTQYF
CDR3 DNA: TGCGCCAGCAGCAGACTAGCGGGGAGCACAGATACGCAGTATTTT

V gene: TRBV9
J gene: TRBJ2-2
D gene: TRBD2
CDR3 protein: CASSVGTSGPTGELFF
CDR3 DNA: TGTGCCAGCAGTGTAGGGACTAGCGGGCCCACCGGGGAGCTGTTTTTT

V gene: TRBV6-6
J gene: TRBJ1-2
D gene: TRBD1
CDR3 protein: CASSLPGQGSSSTF
CDR3 DNA: TGTGCCAGCAGTCTCCCGGGACAGGGGAGTAGTAGCACCTTC

V gene: TRBV5-6
J gene: TRBJ2-2
D gene: TRBD1
CDR3 protein: CASSFNRGANTGELFF
CDR3 DNA: TGTGCCAGCAGCTTCAACAGGGGCGCGAACACCGGGGAGCTGTTTTTT

V gene: TRBV29-1
J gene: TRBJ2-5
D gene: TRBD1
CDR3 protein: CSVGDRVKTQYF
CDR3 DNA: TGCAGCGTTGGGGACAGGGTAAAGACCCAGTACTTC

V gene: TRBV11-2
J gene: TRBJ2-2
D gene: .
CDR3 protein: CASSLEGVGGLLVF
CDR3 DNA: TGTGCCAGCAGCCTGGAAGGAGTTGGAGGTTTATTGGTTTTT

V gene: TRBV11-2
J gene: TRBJ2-1
D gene: .
CDR3 protein: CASSLDQRSEQFF
CDR3 DNA: TGTGCCAGCAGCTTAGATCAAAGGAGTGAGCAGTTCTTC

V gene: TRBV6-5
J gene: TRBJ2-7
D gene: .
CDR3 protein: CASSYRDTLYEQYF
CDR3 DNA: TGTGCCAGCAGTTACCGGGACACCCTCTACGAGCAGTACTTC

V gene: TRBV7-3
J gene: TRBJ2-3
D gene: TRBD2
CDR3 protein: CASSLIKLAGATISTDTQYF
CDR3 DNA: TGTGCCAGCAGCTTAATTAAGCTAGCGGGAGCTACAATTTCGACAGATACGCAGTATTTT

V gene: TRBV13
J gene: TRBJ1-1
D gene: .
CDR3 protein: CASSKDSSSNTEAFF
CDR3 DNA: TGTGCCAGCAGCAAGGACAGTTCATCGAACACTGAAGCTTTCTTT

V gene: TRBV29-1
J gene: TRBJ1-1
D gene: .
CDR3 protein: CSVEDRGANTEAFF
CDR3 DNA: TGCAGCGTTGAAGATCGCGGGGCGAACACTGAAGCTTTCTTT

V gene: TRBV6-1
J gene: TRBJ1-2
D gene: .
CDR3 protein: CASSEVGRVYGYTF
CDR3 DNA: TGTGCCAGCAGTGAAGTTGGCAGGGTGTATGGCTACACCTTC

V gene: TRBV18
J gene: TRBJ2-1
D gene: .
CDR3 protein: CASSPPVSSSYNEQFF
CDR3 DNA: TGTGCCAGCTCACCACCGGTATCGAGCTCCTACAATGAGCAGTTCTTC

V gene: TRBV2
J gene: TRBJ1-5
D gene: TRBD1
CDR3 protein: CASRLDRARNQPQHF
CDR3 DNA: TGTGCCAGCAGACTTGACAGGGCTAGAAATCAGCCCCAGCATTTT

V gene: TRBV18
J gene: TRBJ1-1
D gene: TRBD1
CDR3 protein: CASSPPRQGVTAFF
CDR3 DNA: TGTGCCAGCTCACCACCGAGGCAGGGGGTGACAGCTTTCTTT

V gene: TRBV5-5
J gene: TRBJ2-3
D gene: TRBD1
CDR3 protein: CASSLLTGARTDTQYF
CDR3 DNA: TGTGCCAGCAGCTTGCTGACAGGGGCGAGAACAGATACGCAGTATTTT

V gene: TRBV15
J gene: TRBJ2-7
D gene: .
CDR3 protein: CATSRGAPGTYEQYF
CDR3 DNA: TGTGCCACCAGCAGAGGAGCCCCGGGAACCTACGAGCAGTACTTC

V gene: TRBV6-5
J gene: TRBJ1-1
D gene: TRBD1
CDR3 protein: CASREQGASTEAFF
CDR3 DNA: TGTGCCAGCCGAGAACAGGGGGCGAGCACTGAAGCTTTCTTT

V gene: TRBV5-4
J gene: TRBJ2-5
D gene: .
CDR3 protein: CASSLGTPQETQYF
CDR3 DNA: TGTGCCAGCAGCTTGGGGACACCCCAAGAGACCCAGTACTTC

V gene: TRBV6-1
J gene: TRBJ1-5
D gene: TRBD1
CDR3 protein: CASREQGAALQPQHF
CDR3 DNA: TGTGCCAGCAGAGAACAGGGGGCCGCTCTTCAGCCCCAGCATTTT

V gene: TRBV11-2
J gene: TRBJ2-7
D gene: .
CDR3 protein: CASGLGGTPYEQYF
CDR3 DNA: TGTGCCAGCGGCCTCGGAGGGACTCCTTACGAGCAGTACTTC